This T cell receptor beta chain comes out of a study of cytomegalovirus exposure and HLA in healthy donors. Broader study findings: According to a later analysis, most TCR beta chains associated with CMV appeared HLA-restricted.

This PCR relied on a set of 60 Vbeta primers and 13 Jbeta primers. TCRdb's copy holds only in-frame clones and misses some; the assay was immunoSEQ multiplex PCR. The sample has 65,000 to 90,000 clones; the top ten hold more than 2.5%. Germline assignment: CDR1 SEHNR and CDR2 FQNEAQ (reference sequence). There are 13 residues in the CDR3. V lost 4 bases to trimming and J lost 6 bases; unmatched junction nucleotides: 4. On this clone itself: Its antigen is not known.

Sequenced input: PBMCs. The sequence was collected from a middle-aged man in good health and CMV-seronegative. The chain combines TRBV7-9 with TRBJ1-1; 8 bases line up with TRBD1. DNA of the CDR3: TGTGCCAGCAGCTACGGACAGGGAGCTGAAGCTTTCTTT. Residues: CASSYGQGAEAFF.